Sequencing of this T cell receptor beta chain was carried out in a study of T-cell reconstitution after alpha-beta-depleted transplantation in children. Germline V gene sequence: CDR1 SEHNR, CDR2 FQNEAQ (reference sequence). With 5 bases clipped from V and 7 bases from J, the junction kept 4 bases outside the gene matches. This CDR3 has 13 amino acids. This clonotype was seen ten or more times. Antigen: not known. This sample's TCRbeta library carried unique molecular identifier barcodes. Each CDR3 protein is one row after TCRdb ran MiXCR on the PCR reads. Here the sample spans 240,000 or so distinct CDR3 sequences, 7.5% to 9.5% being singletons. Study-level findings and limits: T cells produced anew were the main source of T-cell counts and diversity one year after transplant. Several hundred expanded graft clones reportedly were the source of alpha-beta T cells about two months after transplant. Some patients showed high day-60 TCRbeta diversity, which derived from surviving recipient T cells and thymic progenitors.

The source of this sequence is a male patient younger than 18 who had a stem cell transplant for acute lymphoblastic leukemia, so the T cells may come from the graft donor. J is TRBJ1-2 and V is TRBV7-9; 10 bases map to TRBD1. The sample consisted of PBMCs, mostly from graft donor cells, taken 180 days after TCRalphabeta/CD19-depleted stem cell transplant. The CDR3 nucleotides are TGTGCCAGCAGCGCCCGGGACAGGGGTGGCTACACCTTC. This translates into CASSARDRGGYTF.